One and the same sample provided the 18 T cell receptor beta chains below, sequenced in a study of blood T cell repertoires in COVID-19. The assay was immunoSEQ multiplex PCR, and TCRdb's table has in-frame clones only and misses some. The table lists about 300,000 clones, around 88% of them singletons. Input material: peripheral blood. These receptors all come from a woman between 50 and 59 years old with acute or convalescent COVID-19.

Only one count was recorded for this clone. This chain uses TRBV10-3 with TRBJ2-5, with D maybe TRBD1 (7 bases). Germline V gene lookup returns CDR1 ENHRY and CDR2 SYGVKD. Trimming removed 6 bases at V and 3 bases at J, with 11 bases between. CDR3 length: 13 residues. The CDR3 loop is CAIRQGGEETQYF. DNA for the CDR3: TGTGCCATCAGGCAGGGGGGTGAAGAGACCCAGTACTTC.

The DNA for the CDR3 is TGTGCCAGCAGCTTAATAGGACAGGGCCTTGAGACCCAGTACTTC. It is translated as CASSLIGQGLETQYF. J is TRBJ2-5 and V is TRBV7-2; 8 positions match TRBD1. With 2 bases clipped from V and 5 bases from J, the junction kept 7 bases outside the gene matches. Germline CDR1 is SGHTA and CDR2 is FQGNSA. This CDR3 is built from 15 residues.

The chain employs TRBV27 and TRBJ2-2, with D possibly being TRBD2 (5 bases). CDR3 size: 15 residues. V shed 3 bases and J shed 5 bases, with 13 bases lying between them. Germline CDR1 is MNHEY and CDR2 is SMNVEV (reference sequence). Written as DNA, the CDR3 is TGTGCCAGCAGTTTCGCCGGGGTCGGGACCGGGGAGCTGTTTTTT. It is translated as CASSFAGVGTGELFF.

This clone was picked up a small number of times. The chain employs TRBV10-3 and TRBJ2-3, with D perhaps TRBD1 (5 bases). Per germline, CDR1 ENHRY and CDR2 SYGVKD. This CDR3 is 16 amino acids long. Trimming removed 4 bases at V and 6 bases at J, with 20 bases between. CDR3: CAISAGGPVKGDTQYF. CDR3 in DNA: TGTGCCATCAGTGCGGGCGGTCCTGTAAAGGGGGATACGCAGTATTTT.

The J gene is TRBJ2-1, the V gene TRBV5-1; the D is unclear. This CDR3 contains 15 residues. The V gene lost 3 bases and the J gene lost 5 bases, with 15 bases spanning the gap. Germline V lookup: CDR1 SGHRS, CDR2 YFSETQ. The CDR3 here is CASSSQPLYDNEQFF. DNA for the CDR3: TGCGCCAGCAGCTCTCAACCCCTCTACGACAATGAGCAGTTCTTC.

The chain uses TRBV19 and TRBJ1-5; 8 bases are a match to TRBD1. Germline CDR1 and CDR2: LNHDA and SQIVND (reference sequence). The CDR3 is 17 amino acids. Trimming took 7 bases from V and 1 from J; bases not matched to a gene: 12. The CDR3 sequence is CASKGTGVVRSNQPQHF. In DNA form, the CDR3 reads TGTGCCAGTAAGGGGACAGGTGTTGTCCGGAGCAATCAGCCCCAGCATTTT.

V usage is TRBV6-4 and J usage is TRBJ1-2; D might be TRBD1 (6 bases). This CDR3 comprises 13 residues. CDR1 and CDR2 (germline): MRHNA, SNTAGT. Trimming stripped 6 bases from V and 8 bases from J, with 16 bases between. This chain's CDR3 is CASSHTGLGGYTF. In DNA, the CDR3 is TGTGCCAGCAGCCACACAGGGTTGGGCGGCTACACCTTC.

This chain uses TRBV6-5 with TRBJ2-1; 8 bases fit TRBD1. The CDR3 covers 14 residues. V trimming: 8 bases; J trimming: 7 bases; junction bases outside the gene matches: 10. Looked up from germline, CDR1 is MNHEY and CDR2 is SVGAGI. This CDR3 is CASRGTGGWNEQFF. The CDR3, as DNA: TGTGCCAGCCGAGGAACAGGGGGGTGGAATGAGCAGTTCTTC.

This clone was counted a few times. V gene TRBV28 combines with J gene TRBJ2-7; D perhaps matches TRBD1 (6 bases). Trimming shortened V by 5 bases and J by 5 bases, and 19 bases separated the two germline ends. Germline V gene data show CDR1 as MDHEN and CDR2 as SYDVKM. CDR3 length: 15 residues. This CDR3 is CASSQTLQGKNEQYF. The CDR3, as DNA: TGTGCCAGCAGTCAAACTCTACAGGGAAAGAACGAGCAGTACTTC. The whole variable domain, remainder taken from reference TRBV28 and TRBJ2-7, is DVKVTQSSRYLVKRTGEKVFLECVQDMDHENMFWYRQDPGLGLRLIYFSYDVKMKEKGDIPEGYSVSREKKERFSLILESASTNQTSMYLCASSQTLQGKNEQYFGPGTRLTVT.

The sample holds a few counts of this clone. This chain joins TRBV27 and TRBJ1-6, with D possibly being TRBD1 (5 bases). Trimming removed 5 bases at V and 0 bases at J, with 14 bases between. The V gene's germline CDR1 is MNHEY and CDR2 SMNVEV (reference sequence). The CDR3 has 17 amino acids. The CDR3 bases are TGTGCCAGCAGTCCTAATCTGGGGGGCTCCTATAATTCACCCCTCCACTTT. It specifies CASSPNLGGSYNSPLHF.

This CDR3 reads CASSFKRQGALGETQYF. The DNA of the CDR3 is TGTGCCAGCAGTTTTAAGAGACAGGGGGCGCTGGGGGAGACCCAGTACTTC. This chain connects TRBV27 to TRBJ2-5, with 10 bases matching TRBD1. The CDR3 spans 17 residues. The V and J ends lost 3 bases and 5 bases, in that order; junction bases with no gene match: 12. Germline V gene lookup returns CDR1 MNHEY and CDR2 SMNVEV (reference sequence).

V usage is TRBV5-1 and J usage is TRBJ1-2; perhaps TRBD1 as D (5 bases). Trimming pared 2 bases from V and 4 bases from J, leaving 18 bases between. Germline values: CDR1 SGHRS, CDR2 YFSETQ. The CDR3 runs to 16 residues. The CDR3 bases are TGCGCCAGCAGCTTCTCGGGGGGACGGTTGCTCTATGGCTACACCTTC. It translates to CASSFSGGRLLYGYTF.

This chain uses TRBV7-9 with TRBJ2-7, with D unclear. Per germline, CDR1 SEHNR and CDR2 FQNEAQ (reference sequence). The CDR3 is 13 amino acids. V was cut by 5 bases and J by 0 bases, with 8 bases left in between. The CDR3: CASSHQDSYEQYF. The DNA of the CDR3 is TGTGCCAGCAGCCACCAGGACTCCTACGAGCAGTACTTC.

The sample holds a few counts of this clone. The gene calls are TRBV5-1 and TRBJ1-3; 12 positions agree with TRBD1. V lost 5 bases, J lost 7 bases, and 7 bases stayed unmatched. The CDR3 contains 15 residues. CDR1 and CDR2 (germline): SGHRS, YFSETQ. For the CDR3, the DNA is TGCGCCAGCAGTCCGGGACAGGGGGCGATCAACACCATATATTTT. It yields the protein CASSPGQGAINTIYF.

Only one count was recorded for this clone. The V and J genes are TRBV7-9 and TRBJ2-7, with 8 positions matching TRBD2. The CDR3 sequence is 15 residues long. The V and J ends lost 5 bases and 7 bases, in that order; junction bases with no gene match: 13. CDR1 SEHNR and CDR2 FQNEAQ come from the germline V gene (reference sequence). CDR3 sequence reads: CASSPDGGVRFEQYF. For the CDR3, the DNA is TGTGCCAGCAGCCCCGACGGGGGGGTTCGGTTTGAGCAGTACTTC.

The chain carries TRBV29-1 and TRBJ2-5; 11 positions match TRBD2. This CDR3 comprises 16 residues. V lost 7 bases, J lost 4 bases, and 14 bases stayed unmatched. Germline CDR1 is SQVTM and CDR2 is ANQGSEA. The CDR3 coding sequence is TGCAGCGCAATGGGGCTAGCGGGAGGTCCAACAGAGACCCAGTACTTC. Protein sequence: CSAMGLAGGPTETQYF.

The chain joins TRBV19 to TRBJ2-7; 9 bases are shared with TRBD1. The CDR3 has 13 amino acids. The V and J ends lost 4 bases and 5 bases, in that order; junction bases with no gene match: 3. CDR1 and CDR2 from the germline V gene are LNHDA and SQIVND (reference sequence). The CDR3 is CASSTQGAHEQYF. CDR3 in DNA: TGTGCCAGTAGTACACAGGGGGCCCACGAGCAGTACTTC.

The V and J genes are TRBV7-2 and TRBJ2-2; possibly TRBD2 for D (5 bases). There are 20 residues in the CDR3. Trimming removed 0 bases from V and 0 bases from J, with 20 bases in between. Germline V gene data show CDR1 as SGHTA and CDR2 as FQGNSA. In DNA, the CDR3 is TGTGCCAGCAGCTTAGCGATGGGAGAACAGTCCACCGCGAACACCGGGGAGCTGTTTTTT. This encodes CASSLAMGEQSTANTGELFF.